This T cell receptor (beta chain) was retrieved from a study of T-cell reconstitution after alpha-beta-depleted transplantation in children. Study-wide points: At around two months after transplant, the alpha-beta T cells were reportedly derived from several hundred expanded clones that came from non-depleted graft cells. Counts and diversity of T cells one year after transplant came mostly from newly produced T cells.

The CDR3 loop spans 15 amino acids. Trimming shortened V by 0 bases and J by 0 bases, and 7 bases separated the two germline ends. Germline V gives CDR1 LGHNA, CDR2 YNFKEQ. In regard to this clonotype: Its antigen is as yet unknown.

TCRbeta library preparation incorporated unique molecular identifiers. From the PCR reads, TCRdb called clonotypes with MiXCR, one entry per CDR3 protein. The sample consists of around 600,000 distinct CDR3 sequences, about 21% of them appearing once. The source material was PBMCs, mostly from graft donor cells, sampled 360 days after TCRalphabeta/CD19-depleted stem cell transplant. The source is a boy under two years old who had a stem cell transplant for acute myeloid leukemia, so the T cells may come from the graft donor. This chain connects TRBV4-2 to TRBJ2-3, with D unclear. CDR3 DNA sequence: TGTGCCAGCAGCCAAGACGTGGGAAGCACAGATACGCAGTATTTT. Amino acid sequence: CASSQDVGSTDTQYF.